A single sample gave rise to the 20 T cell receptor beta chains below, sequenced in a study of spatial heterogeneity in lung cancer. Overall study results and limits: Counts of expanded alpha and beta TCRs within tumors tracked the tumor nonsynonymous mutation count.

One entry per CDR3 protein, called by TCRdb with MiXCR from the 5' RACE reads. The table has roughly 5,000 distinct CDR3 sequences, 5% to 7.5% seen once. These receptors' antigens are unknown. Time point in this sample: sample taken at primary tumor resection. The sample was lung tumor tissue, taken at surgery. The source is a female donor with early-stage non-small cell lung cancer.

This clonotype is deemed medium-sized. This beta chain was picked up by a library intended for alpha chains and is off target, so its count carries little meaning. The rearrangement joins TRBV5-1 to TRBJ2-3, with TRBD2 identical over 12 bases. Germline-derived CDR1 and CDR2 are SGHRS and YFSETQ. CDR3 length: 16 amino acids. With V trimmed by 4 bases and J by 4 bases, 7 bases remained unmatched. CDR3 sequence: CASSVLTSGSSDTQYF. CDR3 bases: TGCGCCAGCAGCGTTCTGACTAGCGGGAGTTCAGATACGCAGTATTTT. The entire variable domain, with the rest obtained from reference TRBV5-1 and TRBJ2-3, is as follows: KAGVTQTPRYLIKTRGQQVTLSCSPISGHRSVSWYQQTPGQGLQFLFEYFSETQRNKGNFPGRFSGRQFSNSRSEMNVSTLELGDSALYLCASSVLTSGSSDTQYFGPGTRLTVL.

The sample holds many counts of this clonotype. In a library made to pick up alpha chains, this beta chain is a stray read with a size that means little. The rearrangement links TRBV9 to TRBJ1-2; 10 nucleotides agree with TRBD1. The germline CDR1 and CDR2 sequences are SGDLS and YYNGEE. The CDR3 is 18 amino acids. The ends lost 4 bases at V and 4 bases at J; junction bases unmatched: 16. The CDR3 DNA follows: TGTGCCAGCAGCTCTTCCCCGGACAGGGGGAAGAATAGCTATGGCTACACCTTC. It yields the protein CASSSSPDRGKNSYGYTF.

Relative to its sample, this clonotype is medium-sized. Little can be read into the size of this beta chain, an off-target read in a library designed for alpha chains. This chain uses TRBV10-1 with TRBJ1-1, with D perhaps TRBD1 (5 bases). The CDR3 length is 13 residues. V gave up 7 bases and J gave up 5 bases, with 14 bases separating them. Germline assignment: CDR1 WNHNN and CDR2 SYGVQD (reference sequence). This chain's CDR3 is CASKPGYGTEAFF. The DNA for the CDR3 is TGCGCCAGCAAACCAGGGTACGGGACTGAAGCTTTCTTT.

In the case of this clonotype: One base away lies a much larger clone, so this may be a sequencing read error. The library was prepared for alpha chains; this beta chain is a stray read, so its frequency means little. CDR3 sequence reads: CASSKTTSGVANVLTF. DNA for the CDR3: TGCGCCAGCAGTAAGACGACCTCTGGGGTGGCCAACGTCCTGACTTTC. This chain connects TRBV10-2 to TRBJ2-6; D unclear. The germline V gene encodes CDR1 WSHSY and CDR2 SAAADI. V was shortened by 5 bases and J by 6 bases, with 17 bases between the two germline ends. The CDR3 is made up of 16 amino acids.

This clonotype was seen ten or more times. This beta chain slipped into a library made for alpha chains as a stray read, so its size is not meaningful. The chain has TRBV4-1 and TRBJ1-4; weak D call: TRBD1 (5 bases). There are 16 residues in the CDR3. Trimming left V 7 bases short and J 8 bases short, with 23 bases between. Per germline, CDR1 MGHRA and CDR2 YSYEKL. The CDR3 region is CASTGGYAGMGEKLFF. The CDR3 DNA reads as TGCGCCAGCACCGGGGGTTACGCAGGGATGGGCGAAAAACTGTTTTTT.

There are many counts of this clonotype. A library prepared for alpha chains yielded this beta chain as an off-target read; its size is of little meaning. CDR3 in DNA: TGCGCCAGCAGCCAAGATGCCGGGGTTGGCTACACCTTC. Translating gives CASSQDAGVGYTF. V is TRBV4-1 and J is TRBJ1-2; D is uncertain. Germline loops: CDR1 MGHRA, CDR2 YSYEKL. The CDR3 extends over 13 amino acids. Trimming removed 0 bases from V and 7 bases from J, with 9 bases in between.

This clonotype came up many times. This beta chain lies outside the target of a library built for alpha chains; its clone size means little. For the CDR3, the DNA is TGTGCATCTTCCTTCTTGGGATCTAGCACAGATACGCAGTATTTT. Translated, it gives CASSFLGSSTDTQYF. V and J are TRBV10-3 and TRBJ2-3; D unclear. The CDR3 contains 15 residues. Germline lookup yields CDR1 ENHRY and CDR2 SYGVKD.

A note on this clonotype: A read error is possible here, since a much larger clone lies one base away. For a library built for alpha chains, this beta chain is a stray read; little rests on its size. The rearrangement uses TRBV10-3 and TRBJ1-5; D is uncertain. The germline gives CDR1 ENHRY, CDR2 SYGVKD. CDR3 size: 13 residues. DNA of the CDR3: TGTGCCATGAGTGTTGAAAGCAATCAGCCCCAGCATTTT. The encoded protein is CAMSVESNQPQHF.

By frequency in the sample, this clonotype is medium-sized. This beta chain lies outside the target of a library built for alpha chains; its clone size means little. The V call is TRBV7-3, the J call TRBJ2-5; 12 nucleotides align to TRBD2. With 3 bases clipped from V and 0 bases from J, the junction kept 8 bases outside the gene matches. The germline V gene encodes CDR1 SGHTA and CDR2 FQGTGA. This CDR3 is built from 18 residues. CDR3 in DNA: TGTGCCAGCAGCTTGTCGGGACTAGCGGGTCGGTACCAAGAGACCCAGTACTTC. As protein: CASSLSGLAGRYQETQYF.

This clonotype was counted at least ten times. The library was built for alpha chains, so this beta chain is an off-target read and its size means little. The rearrangement uses TRBV12-3 or TRBV12-4 and TRBJ1-5; 7 bases are a match to TRBD1. The CDR3 covers 15 residues. Trimming removed 1 base from V and 4 bases from J; junction bases left unmatched: 4. CDR3 loop: CASSLDRGMNQPQHF. CDR3 DNA: TGTGCCAGCAGTTTAGACAGGGGTATGAATCAGCCCCAGCATTTT.

This clonotype appeared many times. This beta chain lies outside the target of a library built for alpha chains; its clone size means little. J is TRBJ2-2 and V is TRBV5-8; D may be TRBD1 (6 bases). V was clipped by 1 base and J by 0 bases, with 7 bases between them. Germline V lookup: CDR1 SGHTS, CDR2 YDEGEE. CDR3 length equals 15 residues. CDR3 loop: CASSLQGPNTGELFF. DNA of the CDR3: TGTGCCAGCAGCTTGCAGGGGCCGAACACCGGGGAGCTGTTTTTT.

The sample holds many counts of this clonotype. This beta chain turned up in a library designed for alpha chains; as an off-target read, its abundance says little. The chain uses TRBV7-9 and TRBJ2-2, with D possibly being TRBD1 (7 bases). This CDR3 has 14 residues. Trimming removed 10 bases from V and 0 bases from J, with 12 bases in between. In germline, CDR1 is SEHNR, CDR2 FQNEAQ (reference sequence). The CDR3 region is CATQGGANTGELFF. The CDR3 DNA reads as TGTGCCACCCAGGGGGGCGCGAACACCGGGGAGCTGTTTTTT.

Points on this clonotype: This beta chain is an off-target read within a library intended for alpha chains, so its frequency means little. The V call is TRBV28, the J call TRBJ1-5, with TRBD1 matching over 7 bases. With 2 bases clipped from V and 5 bases from J, the junction kept 9 bases outside the gene matches. This CDR3 has 16 amino acids. Germline loops: CDR1 MDHEN, CDR2 SYDVKM. The CDR3 loop reads CASSLAGQLLDQPQHF. The CDR3, as DNA: TGTGCCAGCAGTTTAGCGGGACAGCTCCTGGATCAGCCCCAGCATTTT. Drawing the rest from reference TRBV28 and TRBJ1-5, the complete variable domain is DVKVTQSSRYLVKRTGEKVFLECVQDMDHENMFWYRQDPGLGLRLIYFSYDVKMKEKGDIPEGYSVSREKKERFSLILESASTNQTSMYLCASSLAGQLLDQPQHFGDGTRLSIL.

By share, this clonotype ranks as medium-sized. This beta chain represents an off-target read in a library built for alpha chains; its size is of limited meaning. The chain is built from TRBV12-3 or TRBV12-4 and TRBJ1-6; D call uncertain. Trimming shortened V by 4 bases and J by 4 bases, and 8 bases separated the two germline ends. This CDR3 has 14 residues. CDR3 amino acids: CASSSASYNSPLHF. CDR3 DNA sequence: TGTGCCAGCAGTTCTGCCTCTTATAATTCACCCCTCCACTTT.

This clonotype was observed at least ten times. The size of this beta chain means little, since it is a stray read in a library made for alpha chains. The genes are TRBV28 and TRBJ1-4; 9 bases align to TRBD1. V lost 5 bases to trimming and J lost 7 bases; unmatched junction nucleotides: 8. Per the germline V gene, CDR1 is MDHEN and CDR2 is SYDVKM. This CDR3 comprises 15 residues. The chain's CDR3 is CASSRPGQGREKLFF. The CDR3, as DNA: TGTGCCAGCAGTCGCCCGGGACAGGGACGTGAAAAACTGTTTTTT.

This clonotype is termed large (0.1 to 1%). This beta chain slipped into a library made for alpha chains as a stray read, so its size is not meaningful. This chain connects TRBV5-1 to TRBJ2-3; 8 bases map to TRBD2. CDR3 size: 16 residues. V was clipped by 3 bases and J by 4 bases; unmatched bases: 10. Germline V gene sequence: CDR1 SGHRS, CDR2 YFSETQ. The DNA for the CDR3 is TGCGCCAGCAGCTGGGGGACTAGTGGAGCGTCAGATACGCAGTATTTT. It specifies CASSWGTSGASDTQYF.

By share of the sample, this clonotype is hyperexpanded. This beta chain turned up in a library designed for alpha chains; as an off-target read, its abundance says little. The chain joins TRBV6-2 or TRBV6-3 to TRBJ2-1; D may match TRBD1 or TRBD2 (5 bases each). The CDR3 is 14 amino acids. Trimming removed 10 bases at V and 3 bases at J, with 16 bases between. From germline, CDR1 is MNHEY and CDR2 SVGEGT. The CDR3 region has the DNA TGTGCCACCCTTGCCGGGACGTTCTACAATGAGCAGTTCTTC. This encodes CATLAGTFYNEQFF.

This clonotype ranks as medium-sized. A library prepared for alpha chains yielded this beta chain as an off-target read; its size is of little meaning. CDR3 residues: CASSLGQAQPQHF. CDR3 bases: TGTGCCAGCAGCTTAGGTCAGGCCCAGCCCCAGCATTTT. This chain uses TRBV11-2 with TRBJ1-5; D not resolved. Trimming shortened V by 1 base and J by 7 bases, and 8 bases separated the two germline ends. The CDR3 has 13 residues. In germline, CDR1 is SGHAT, CDR2 FQNNGV.

In its sample, this clonotype is hyperexpanded (1% or more). This beta chain turned up in a library designed for alpha chains; as an off-target read, its abundance says little. The DNA of the CDR3 is TGCAGCCCCACATCGCGCGAGGGGTCCTATGGCTACACCTTC. This gives the protein CSPTSREGSYGYTF. The chain uses TRBV29-1 and TRBJ1-2; D may be TRBD1 (5 bases). The CDR3 has 14 residues. Germline CDR1 SQVTM, CDR2 ANQGSEA. V lost 8 bases, J lost 4 bases, and 20 bases lay in between.

Ten or more counts support this clonotype. As an off-target read in a library built for alpha chains, this beta chain has a frequency of little significance. The chain uses TRBV3-1 and TRBJ1-3; D not certain. In germline, CDR1 is LGHDT, CDR2 YNNKEL (reference sequence). Trimming took 6 bases from V and 0 from J, leaving 6 bases between them. This CDR3 region has 13 residues. The CDR3 loop is CASRTFSGNTIYF. CDR3 sequence (DNA): TGTGCCAGCAGAACCTTCTCTGGAAACACCATATATTTT.